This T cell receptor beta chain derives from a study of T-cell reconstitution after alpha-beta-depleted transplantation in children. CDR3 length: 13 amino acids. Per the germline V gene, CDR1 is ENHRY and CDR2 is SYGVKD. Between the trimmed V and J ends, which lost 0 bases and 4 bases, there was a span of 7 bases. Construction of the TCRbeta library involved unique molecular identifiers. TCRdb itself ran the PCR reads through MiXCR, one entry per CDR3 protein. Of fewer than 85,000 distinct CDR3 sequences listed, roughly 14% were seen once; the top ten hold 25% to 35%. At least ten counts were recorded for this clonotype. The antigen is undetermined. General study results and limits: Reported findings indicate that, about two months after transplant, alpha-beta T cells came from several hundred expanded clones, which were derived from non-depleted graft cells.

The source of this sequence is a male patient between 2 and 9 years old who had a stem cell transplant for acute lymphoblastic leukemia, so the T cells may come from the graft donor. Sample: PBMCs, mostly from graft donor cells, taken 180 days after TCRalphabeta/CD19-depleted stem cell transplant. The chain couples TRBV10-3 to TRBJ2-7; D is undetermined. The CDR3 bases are TGTGCCATCAGTGAGTCCACGGTATACGAGCAGTACTTC. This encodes CAISESTVYEQYF.